This T cell receptor beta chain was documented in a study of cytomegalovirus exposure and HLA in healthy donors (dated by TCRdb to 2017 to 2019). Background for the entire study: According to an earlier analysis of a few hundred of the donors, some 170 million T cells yielded 90 million to 140 million unique TCR beta sequences and roughly 280 Gb of sequence data. An early release that covered fewer than 800 HLA-typed donors contained approximately 300 gigabases of sequencing data and tens of millions of unique TCR sequences. Of the roughly 410 genotyped donors, 81% were placed in the genetic ancestry cluster associated with self-reported Caucasian donors. The study aimed to test whether signatures of past pathogen exposure could be identified by cataloging public T cell receptors. The study profiled the T cell repertoires of some 610 subjects by immunosequencing and related them to cytomegalovirus serostatus. A separate validation cohort of over a hundred different subjects was used in addition to the 666-subject first cohort. To predict cytomegalovirus infection status, the study combined high-throughput TCR immunosequencing, statistical association of individual TCRs with disease status, and machine learning. To study patterns of TCR occurrence, a later analysis re-analyzed previously published TCR beta repertoires from more than 550 donors and added high-resolution HLA genotyping. The later analysis used no new phenotypic data to find candidate immune exposures, relying instead on TCR beta sequences and their occurrence across donors. An earlier analysis of 450 to 750 of the donors used high-throughput TCR beta sequencing to judge whether each TCR beta V gene segment behaved as functional or pseudogenic. Donor age, sex, ethnicity and CMV serostatus were collected together with the repertoire data. A later genetic analysis took genome-wide SNP genotypes for about 65% of the 666 donors and used that subset as a discovery cohort. All discovery cohort repertoires had been generated on a single sequencing platform. HLA typing covered class I and class II loci at four-digit resolution. Typing coverage differed by locus: A, B, C, DRB1 and DQB1 were typed in about 620-640 donors, DQA1 in 522, DPA1 in 606, and DPB1 in just under 480. A handful of DR-DQ haplotypes were handled as single units for association and clustering because linkage in the cohort was strong. Among around 400 genotyped donors of the cohort, an average of approximately 240,000 unique TCR beta nucleotide sequences was sequenced per donor, of which roughly 17% were non-productive. The research as a whole found: Assigning TCR associations to individual alleles was difficult when HLA alleles, especially DR and DQ, strongly co-occurred. Across donors, most TCR sequences were observed very rarely, whereas some public TCRs were present in many individuals. The 87-base-pair reads could not distinguish some IMGT-functional V segments, including TRBV6-2 and TRBV6-3, so those segments were excluded. A later analysis found that most CMV-associated TCR beta chains appeared HLA-restricted, with HLA associations seemingly driven largely by CMV exposure. In a later genetic analysis, fewer N-insertions in productive TCRs were reported among donors in an Asian-associated ancestry cluster than the roughly 700-donor mean. A total of 150 to 200 TCR beta chains were listed by the study as associated with cytomegalovirus. V-gene and J-gene trimming of TCR beta chains was associated with a missense DCLRE1C variant in a later genetic analysis, and the association was replicated in an independent cohort. In a later analysis, several top co-occurrence clusters were reported to appear linked to parvovirus B19, influenza, CMV and Epstein-Barr virus. The sequencing pipeline was judged likely to have produced a cluster of highly shared sequence variants as a technical artifact. HLA typing was unavailable for some donors at each locus, so association tests used only the typed subset. According to a later analysis, TCR association rates differed among HLA loci, with DRB1 alleles showing the most associated TCRs and HLA-C alleles showing the fewest. Because counts were too low, approximately 15 rarely observed V segments, including chromosome 9 orphons, were excluded from the earlier analysis of roughly 580 of the donors. The authors suggested that the approach could potentially be extended to other disease states and immunological phenotypes. In an earlier analysis of approximately 600 of the donors, most TCR beta V segments were observed in productive rearrangements about 90% or about 30% of the time, broadly matching IMGT annotations. For the cohort, immune exposure information was limited to CMV serostatus. Correlated functional status among segregating V segments might be attributable to linkage disequilibrium, but an unknown experimental factor could not be ruled out. Roughly uniform sequencing depth across donors was assumed in presence/absence analyses, although this assumption may not hold. In this cohort, only TCR beta chains were sequenced, and detectable features were limited by the absence of alpha or paired-chain data. Three of the identified cytomegalovirus-associated TCR beta chains were confirmed in vitro to be specific for cytomegalovirus antigens. A further reported finding was that TCR beta sequences accurately predicted the HLA-A and HLA-B alleles for most subjects in the first cohort. Compared with equally common non-associated chains, HLA-associated TCR beta chains in a later analysis were more clonally expanded and had lower generation probabilities. Cytomegalovirus status was reported to be diagnosed by the classifier with high specificity and sensitivity in both the original and validation cohorts. At a false discovery rate of 0.05, a later analysis linked 15,000 to 20,000 TCR beta sequences to specific HLA alleles.

About this clone itself: Its antigen is not yet known. Per-base quality was not reported, and no clone a single base away is much larger than it.

Measured from the cysteine to the phenylalanine, the CDR3 is 15 residues long. Only CDR3 DNA is held: 45 bases, read in frame from base 1. Libraries were built with the immunoSEQ multiplex PCR assay. A mixture of 60 forward primers for TCR Vbeta segments and 13 reverse primers for TCR Jbeta segments was used in the multiplex PCR. Amplification of the CDR3 region of rearranged TCR beta genes was performed with a multiplex PCR assay on genomic DNA. The Illumina HiSeq System was used to sequence the amplified TCR beta libraries as 87-base-pair reads. On the study's bioinformatics: A later analysis counted approximately 84 million unique TCR beta chains across the approximately 700 repertoires, and 9 million to 14 million of these chains were shared by at least two donors. A nearest-neighbor algorithm error-corrected the raw reads and collapsed the reads into unique sequences, merging closely related sequences to remove PCR and sequencing errors. To assign V, D and J gene segments, CDR3 sequences were aligned to IMGT reference sequences. For a sequence to be retained, a match of at least six nucleotides was required to both a V gene segment and a J gene segment. Rearrangements were called productive when the CDR3 lacked stop codons and stayed in frame with V and J; all others were non-productive. Following IMGT convention, CDR3 was defined as the stretch from the second conserved V-encoded cysteine up to the conserved J-encoded phenylalanine. Sequences without an unambiguous match to a single V gene segment were excluded from the earlier analysis of almost 600 of the donors. In an earlier analysis of several hundred of the donors, V segments were called functional above 56.7% productive rearrangements and were called segregating when the between-donor standard deviation exceeded 5%. To diagnose cytomegalovirus status from the catalog of TCR beta chain sequences, a statistical classification framework was built. In a later analysis, V and J genes were assigned by comparing TCR nucleotide sequences against IMGT/GENE-DB human TR gene sequences. The TCRdist pipeline was used in a later analysis to assign CDR3 sequences and most-parsimonious VDJ recombination scenarios. In a later analysis, each TCR beta chain was defined by its CDR3 amino acid sequence together with its V-gene family, and reads without a unique V-gene family were excluded. In a later analysis, 500 to 650 highly shared, low-generation-probability nucleotide sequences were removed to address suspected cross-contamination and a sequencing artifact. In a later analysis, a clonal expansion index was calculated for each public chain from normalized within-repertoire ranks of inferred template counts. In a later analysis, generation probabilities were computed with a VDJ recombination model fitted to out-of-frame rearrangements, and the resulting probabilities were checked against IGoR. In a later analysis, TCR-TCR, TCR-HLA and TCR-CMV co-occurrence was scored with hypergeometric tests, and a repertoire-size bias correction was applied to TCR pairs. False discovery rates were estimated in a later analysis by permuting HLA or CMV assignments 20 times. In a later analysis, co-occurring TCRs were grouped using DBSCAN, with TCRdist sequence similarity added in when clustering inside HLA-allele-positive subsets. Repertoires with fewer than 30,000 or more than 120,000 public chains, plus five repertoires with anomalous nucleotide sharing, were excluded from co-occurrence clustering. What TCRdb holds here is the immuneACCESS table cut down to in-frame rearrangements. Part of the clones is not present; checked against another copy, under half of the missing clones reflect an unresolved V gene, and the others are unexplained. From that table come the V and J calls and clone size; the DNA was used to work out D and trimming. The sample contains roughly 100,000 clones, around 74% of them found a single time. The biggest ten clones account for roughly 8.6% of the sample.

The cohort consisted of 650 to 850 healthy bone marrow donors. All cohort members were sampled while nominally healthy, although unrecorded immune exposures were likely present. The donor was CMV seropositive and was included in the group of 270 or so seropositive cohort members. Each donor provided a peripheral blood sample, and peripheral blood mononuclear cells were used for TCR beta sequencing. The Qiagen DNeasy Blood Extraction Kit was used to extract genomic DNA from the blood cell samples. The rearranged segments are TRBV21-1 and TRBJ2-7; no check of the table's D call, TRBD1, against the DNA was made. TRBV21-1 is tagged as a pseudogene. Sequenced: PBMCs. This TCR was recovered from a woman between 40 and 55 years old in good health and CMV-seropositive. The encoded CDR3 is CASSKEDRVTYEQYF. The DNA reads TGTGCCAGCAGCAAAGAGGACAGGGTTACCTACGAGCAGTACTTC.